This T cell receptor (beta chain) was sequenced during a study of blood T cell repertoires in COVID-19. The overall study: Samples of COVID-19 (acute and convalescent) were obtained from the United States, Italy and Spain. Nucleic acid was either cDNA or gDNA, and it came from T cells, B-cell-depleted T cells, or PBMCs.

The germline CDR1 and CDR2 sequences are GTSNPN and SVGIG (reference sequence). V was pared by 3 bases and J by 4 bases, with 6 bases between. The CDR3 loop spans 12 amino acids. In the study's own analysis: Counts of nucleated cells, estimated from reference gene primer amplification, were obtained. Libraries were prepared by immunoSEQ multiplex PCR; TCRdb keeps only in-frame clonotypes and omits some of them. Clone size and the V and J calls come from that table; the DNA yielded D and trimming. The table lists 20,000 to 25,000 clones, roughly 73% of them singletons. This clone was picked up many times.

This receptor was identified in a human donor in a cohort sampled during active or convalescent COVID-19. Sequencing used peripheral blood. The rearrangement links TRBV30 to TRBJ1-4; D gene uncertain. The CDR3 region has the DNA TGTGCCTGGAGCGTAGTTAATGAAAAACTGTTTTTT. Its protein product is CAWSVVNEKLFF. Together with reference TRBV30 and TRBJ1-4, the CDR3 gives the full variable domain: SQTIHQWPATLVQPVGSPLSLECTVEGTSNPNLYWYRQAAGRGLQLLFYSVGIGQISSEVPQNLSASRPQDRQFILSSKKLLLSDSGFYLCAWSVVNEKLFFGSGTQLSVL.